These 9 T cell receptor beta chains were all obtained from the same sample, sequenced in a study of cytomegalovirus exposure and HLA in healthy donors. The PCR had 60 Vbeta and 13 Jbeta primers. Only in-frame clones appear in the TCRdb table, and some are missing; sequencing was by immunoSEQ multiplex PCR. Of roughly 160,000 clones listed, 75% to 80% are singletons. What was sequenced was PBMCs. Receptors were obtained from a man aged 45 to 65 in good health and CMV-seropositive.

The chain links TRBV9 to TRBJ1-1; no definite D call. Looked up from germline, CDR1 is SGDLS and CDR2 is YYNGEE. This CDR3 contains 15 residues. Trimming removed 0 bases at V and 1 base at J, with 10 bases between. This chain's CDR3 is CASSVESRQNTEAFF. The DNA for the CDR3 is TGTGCCAGCAGCGTAGAAAGCCGCCAGAACACTGAAGCTTTCTTT.

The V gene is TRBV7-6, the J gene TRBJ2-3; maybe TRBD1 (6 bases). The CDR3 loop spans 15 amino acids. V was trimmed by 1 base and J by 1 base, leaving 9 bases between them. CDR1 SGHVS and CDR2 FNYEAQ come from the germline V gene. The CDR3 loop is CASSLDRQGTDTQYF. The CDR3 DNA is TGTGCCAGCAGCTTAGATAGACAGGGCACAGATACGCAGTATTTT.

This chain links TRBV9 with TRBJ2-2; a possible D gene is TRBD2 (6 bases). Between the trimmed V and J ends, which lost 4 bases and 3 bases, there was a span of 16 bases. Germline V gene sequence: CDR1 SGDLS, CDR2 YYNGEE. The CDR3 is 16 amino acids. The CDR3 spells CASSRRGFGYTGELFF. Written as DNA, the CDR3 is TGTGCCAGCAGCAGGAGGGGTTTTGGGTACACCGGGGAGCTGTTTTTT.

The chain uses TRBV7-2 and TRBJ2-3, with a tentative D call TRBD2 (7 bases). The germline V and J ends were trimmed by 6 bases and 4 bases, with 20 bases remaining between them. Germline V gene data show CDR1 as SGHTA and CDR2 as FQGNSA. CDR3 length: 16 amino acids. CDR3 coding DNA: TGTGCCAGCAGTCTGTCCTACGGGGGGCCCGCAGATACGCAGTATTTT. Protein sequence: CASSLSYGGPADTQYF. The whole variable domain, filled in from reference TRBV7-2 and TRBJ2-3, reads GAGVSQSPSNKVTEKGKDVELRCDPISGHTALYWYRQSLGQGLEFLIYFQGNSAPDKSGLPSDRFSAERTGGSVSTLTIQRTQQEDSAVYLCASSLSYGGPADTQYFGPGTRLTVL.

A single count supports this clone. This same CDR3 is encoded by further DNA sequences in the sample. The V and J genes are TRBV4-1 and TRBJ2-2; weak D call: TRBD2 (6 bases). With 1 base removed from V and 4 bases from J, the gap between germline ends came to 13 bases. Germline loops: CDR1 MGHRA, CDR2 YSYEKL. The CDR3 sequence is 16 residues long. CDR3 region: CASSQGFFGSTGELFF. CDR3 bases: TGCGCCAGCAGCCAAGGATTTTTCGGGAGCACCGGGGAGCTGTTTTTT.

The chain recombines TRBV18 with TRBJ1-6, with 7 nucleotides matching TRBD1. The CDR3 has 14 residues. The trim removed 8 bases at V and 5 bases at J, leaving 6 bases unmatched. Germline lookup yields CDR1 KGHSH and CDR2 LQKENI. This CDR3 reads CASVGDRNNSPLHF. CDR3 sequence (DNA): TGTGCCAGCGTTGGGGACAGAAATAATTCACCCCTCCACTTT.

CDR3 in DNA: TGTGCCAGCAGCGTCACCGGGACTAAGACAGATACGCAGTATTTT. This translates into CASSVTGTKTDTQYF. This rearrangement joins TRBV9 to TRBJ2-3; TRBD2 matches at 7 bases. J lost 3 bases, V lost 2 bases, and 6 bases had no gene match. This CDR3 comprises 15 residues. Germline V CDR1 and CDR2: SGDLS, YYNGEE.

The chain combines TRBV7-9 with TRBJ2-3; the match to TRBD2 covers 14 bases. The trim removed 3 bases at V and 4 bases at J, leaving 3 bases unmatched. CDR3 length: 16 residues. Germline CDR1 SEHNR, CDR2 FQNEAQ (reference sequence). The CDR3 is CASSLATSGGADTQYF. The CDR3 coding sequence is TGTGCCAGCAGCTTGGCGACTAGCGGGGGGGCAGATACGCAGTATTTT. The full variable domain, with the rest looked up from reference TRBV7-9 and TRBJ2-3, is DTGVSQNPRHKITKRGQNVTFRCDPISEHNRLYWYRQTLGQGPEFLTYFQNEAQLEKSRLLSDRFSAERPKGSFSTLEIQRTEQGDSAMYLCASSLATSGGADTQYFGPGTRLTVL.

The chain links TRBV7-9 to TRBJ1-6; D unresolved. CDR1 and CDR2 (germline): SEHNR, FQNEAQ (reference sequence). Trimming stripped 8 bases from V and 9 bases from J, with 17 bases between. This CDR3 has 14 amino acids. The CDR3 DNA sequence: TGTGCCAGCCACTCCGCGGGTTCGCCTTCACCCCTCCACTTT. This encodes CASHSAGSPSPLHF.